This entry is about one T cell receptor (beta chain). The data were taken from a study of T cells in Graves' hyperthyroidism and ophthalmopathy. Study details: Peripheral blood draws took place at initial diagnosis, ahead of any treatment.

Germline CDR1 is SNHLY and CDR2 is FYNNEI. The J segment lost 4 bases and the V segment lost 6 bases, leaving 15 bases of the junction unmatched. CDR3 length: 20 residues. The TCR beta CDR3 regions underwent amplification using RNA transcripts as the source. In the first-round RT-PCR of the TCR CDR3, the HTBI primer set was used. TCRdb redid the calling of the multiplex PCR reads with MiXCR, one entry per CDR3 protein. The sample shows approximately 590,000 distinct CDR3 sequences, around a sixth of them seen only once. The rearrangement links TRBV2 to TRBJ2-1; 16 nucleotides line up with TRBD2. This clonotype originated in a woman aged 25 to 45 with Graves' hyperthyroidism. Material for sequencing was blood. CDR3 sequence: CASRGGLAGGGPGLYNEQFF. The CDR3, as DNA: TGTGCCAGCAGGGGGGGACTAGCGGGAGGGGGCCCGGGATTATACAATGAGCAGTTCTTC.